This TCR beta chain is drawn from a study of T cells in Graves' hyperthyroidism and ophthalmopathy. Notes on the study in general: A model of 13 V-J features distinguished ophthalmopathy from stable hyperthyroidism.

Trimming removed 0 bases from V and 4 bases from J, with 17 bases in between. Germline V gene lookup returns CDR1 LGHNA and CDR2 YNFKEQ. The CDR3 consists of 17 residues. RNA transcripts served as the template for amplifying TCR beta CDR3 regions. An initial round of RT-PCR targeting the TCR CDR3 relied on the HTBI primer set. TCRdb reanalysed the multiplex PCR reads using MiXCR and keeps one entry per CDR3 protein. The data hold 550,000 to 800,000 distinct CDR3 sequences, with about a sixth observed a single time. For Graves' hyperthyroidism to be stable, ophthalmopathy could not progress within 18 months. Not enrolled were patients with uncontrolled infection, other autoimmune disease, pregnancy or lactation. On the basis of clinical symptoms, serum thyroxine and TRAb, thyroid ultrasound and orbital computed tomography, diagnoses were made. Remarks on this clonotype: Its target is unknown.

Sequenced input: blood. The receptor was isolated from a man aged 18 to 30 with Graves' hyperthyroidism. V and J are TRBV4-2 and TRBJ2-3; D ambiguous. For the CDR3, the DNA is TGTGCCAGCAGCCAAGAGGATTGGAATAAGGCGGCAGATACGCAGTATTTT. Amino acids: CASSQEDWNKAADTQYF.